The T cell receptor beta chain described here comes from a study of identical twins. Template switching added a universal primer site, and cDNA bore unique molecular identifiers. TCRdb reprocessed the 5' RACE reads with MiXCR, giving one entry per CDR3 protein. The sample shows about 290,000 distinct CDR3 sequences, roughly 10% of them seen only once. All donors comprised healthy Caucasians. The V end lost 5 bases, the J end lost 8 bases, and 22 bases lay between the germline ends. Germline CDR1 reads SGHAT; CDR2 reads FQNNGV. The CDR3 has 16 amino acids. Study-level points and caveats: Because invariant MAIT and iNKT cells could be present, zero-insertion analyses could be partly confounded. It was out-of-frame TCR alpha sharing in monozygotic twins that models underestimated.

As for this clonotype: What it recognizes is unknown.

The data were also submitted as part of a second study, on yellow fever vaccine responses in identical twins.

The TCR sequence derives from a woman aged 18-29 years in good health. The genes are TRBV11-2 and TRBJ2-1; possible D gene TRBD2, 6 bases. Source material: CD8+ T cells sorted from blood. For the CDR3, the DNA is TGTGCCAGCAGCCCAACGTTGGGCGGGATCAACGATGAGCAGTTCTTC. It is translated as CASSPTLGGINDEQFF. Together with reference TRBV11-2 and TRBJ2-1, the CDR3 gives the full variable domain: EAGVAQSPRYKIIEKRQSVAFWCNPISGHATLYWYQQILGQGPKLLIQFQNNGVVDDSQLPKDRFSAERLKGVDSTLKIQPAKLEDSAVYLCASSPTLGGINDEQFFGPGTRLTVL.